A selection of T cell receptor beta chains follows, all from one sample in a study of blood T cell repertoires in COVID-19. TCRdb keeps only in-frame clones here, not all; method: immunoSEQ multiplex PCR. The table records more than 120,000 clones, 80% to 90% of them present only once. The sequencing input was peripheral blood. The receptor source for this set is a human donor with acute or convalescent COVID-19. The donor label of this sample is uncertain. CDR3s include the opening cysteine and the closing phenylalanine or tryptophan. Fields, in order: clone size, D gene, J gene, V gene, CDR3 protein, CDR3 DNA. D genes are given only for firm matches. A clone size is listed for some rows: how often the clone was seen (once, few, many), or a class if it is expanded.

clone_size: -; d_call: -; j_call: TRBJ2-3; v_call: TRBV7-2; cdr3_aa: CASSPGGRGITDTQYF; cdr3_nt: TGTGCCAGCAGCCCTGGGGGGCGGGGGATCACAGATACGCAGTATTTT
clone_size: -; d_call: -; j_call: TRBJ1-1; v_call: TRBV6-5; cdr3_aa: CASTRQENTEAFF; cdr3_nt: TGTGCCAGCACTAGACAGGAGAACACTGAAGCTTTCTTT
clone_size: -; d_call: TRBD2; j_call: TRBJ2-1; v_call: TRBV9; cdr3_aa: CASSLRGLAGYNEQFF; cdr3_nt: TGTGCCAGCAGCCTCAGGGGACTAGCGGGATACAATGAGCAGTTCTTC
clone_size: -; d_call: -; j_call: TRBJ1-6; v_call: TRBV19; cdr3_aa: CASRPDSYNSPLHF; cdr3_nt: TGTGCCAGTAGACCGGACAGCTATAATTCACCCCTCCACTTT
clone_size: -; d_call: -; j_call: TRBJ2-1; v_call: TRBV1; cdr3_aa: CTSSQDRGPYNEQFF; cdr3_nt: TGCACCAGCAGCCAAGACAGGGGGCCTTACAATGAGCAGTTCTTC
clone_size: -; d_call: TRBD2; j_call: TRBJ2-7; v_call: TRBV4-3; cdr3_aa: CASSQEYGLAASYEQYF; cdr3_nt: TGCGCCAGCAGCCAAGAGTACGGACTAGCGGCCTCCTACGAGCAGTACTTC
clone_size: -; d_call: -; j_call: TRBJ1-2; v_call: TRBV9; cdr3_aa: CASSVGEYYGYTF; cdr3_nt: TGTGCCAGCAGCGTAGGCGAATACTATGGCTACACCTTC
clone_size: -; d_call: TRBD1; j_call: TRBJ1-4; v_call: TRBV6-5; cdr3_aa: CASARQGANEKLFF; cdr3_nt: TGTGCCAGCGCAAGACAGGGAGCTAATGAAAAACTGTTTTTT
clone_size: -; d_call: TRBD2; j_call: TRBJ2-7; v_call: TRBV13; cdr3_aa: CASSLPLSGREQYF; cdr3_nt: TGTGCCAGCAGCCTACCCCTTAGCGGGCGCGAGCAGTACTTC
clone_size: -; d_call: TRBD2; j_call: TRBJ2-3; v_call: TRBV7-6; cdr3_aa: CASSLGTSGKFNVRTDTQYF; cdr3_nt: TGTGCCAGCAGCCTAGGGACTAGCGGGAAGTTTAACGTTCGCACAGATACGCAGTATTTT
clone_size: -; d_call: -; j_call: TRBJ2-1; v_call: TRBV11-3; cdr3_aa: CASSLGADNEQFF; cdr3_nt: TGTGCCAGCAGCTTAGGGGCCGACAATGAGCAGTTCTTC
clone_size: -; d_call: -; j_call: TRBJ1-2; v_call: TRBV5-8; cdr3_aa: CASSLFPGNYGYTF; cdr3_nt: TGTGCCAGCAGCCTGTTCCCAGGGAACTATGGCTACACCTTC
clone_size: -; d_call: -; j_call: TRBJ1-4; v_call: TRBV11-2; cdr3_aa: CASSLVGATNEKLFF; cdr3_nt: TGTGCCAGCAGCTTAGTGGGAGCAACTAATGAAAAACTGTTTTTT
clone_size: -; d_call: TRBD1; j_call: TRBJ1-2; v_call: TRBV2; cdr3_aa: CASSPDRVYGYTF; cdr3_nt: TGTGCCAGCAGCCCCGACAGGGTATATGGCTACACCTTC
clone_size: -; d_call: -; j_call: TRBJ2-7; v_call: TRBV6-6; cdr3_aa: CASGPMRKIQGNEQYF; cdr3_nt: TGTGCCAGCGGACCTATGAGGAAGATTCAGGGGAACGAGCAGTACTTC
clone_size: -; d_call: TRBD1; j_call: TRBJ1-2; v_call: TRBV5-1; cdr3_aa: CASSPGQPGNYGYTF; cdr3_nt: TGCGCCAGCAGCCCGGGACAGCCCGGTAACTATGGCTACACCTTC
clone_size: once; d_call: TRBD2; j_call: TRBJ2-1; v_call: TRBV6-5; cdr3_aa: CASSRSGRAYNEQFF; cdr3_nt: TGTGCCAGCAGTCGTAGCGGGAGGGCCTACAATGAGCAGTTCTTC
clone_size: -; d_call: -; j_call: TRBJ2-2; v_call: TRBV6-4; cdr3_aa: CASSDSATGELFF; cdr3_nt: TGTGCCAGCAGTGACTCGGCCACCGGGGAGCTGTTTTTT
clone_size: -; d_call: TRBD1; j_call: TRBJ1-1; v_call: TRBV10-3; cdr3_aa: CAISWSGGDAEAFF; cdr3_nt: TGTGCCATCAGCTGGTCAGGGGGCGACGCTGAAGCTTTCTTT
clone_size: -; d_call: -; j_call: TRBJ1-4; v_call: TRBV9; cdr3_aa: CASSVGGENEKLFF; cdr3_nt: TGTGCCAGCAGCGTAGGCGGTGAGAATGAAAAACTGTTTTTT
clone_size: -; d_call: TRBD1; j_call: TRBJ1-6; v_call: TRBV2; cdr3_aa: CASRVTGTGASPLHF; cdr3_nt: TGTGCCAGCAGGGTTACCGGGACAGGGGCTTCACCCCTCCACTTT
clone_size: -; d_call: -; j_call: TRBJ1-1; v_call: TRBV7-2; cdr3_aa: CASSHPDRPNTEAFF; cdr3_nt: TGTGCCAGCAGCCATCCTGACAGACCGAACACTGAAGCTTTCTTT
clone_size: -; d_call: TRBD1; j_call: TRBJ1-2; v_call: TRBV28; cdr3_aa: CASRSGTGGFYGYTF; cdr3_nt: TGTGCCAGCAGATCCGGGACAGGGGGTTTCTATGGCTACACCTTC
clone_size: -; d_call: TRBD1; j_call: TRBJ1-4; v_call: TRBV5-1; cdr3_aa: CASKSLGTADGEKLFF; cdr3_nt: TGCGCCAGCAAATCTCTTGGGACAGCGGATGGGGAAAAACTGTTTTTT
clone_size: -; d_call: -; j_call: TRBJ2-2; v_call: TRBV3-1/TRBV3-2; cdr3_aa: CASGGLGELFF; cdr3_nt: TGTGCCAGCGGCGGTCTCGGGGAGCTGTTTTTT
clone_size: -; d_call: -; j_call: TRBJ1-3; v_call: TRBV4-1; cdr3_aa: CASSQATGDSGNTIYF; cdr3_nt: TGCGCCAGCAGCCAAGCCACAGGCGACTCTGGAAACACCATATATTTT
clone_size: -; d_call: -; j_call: TRBJ2-1; v_call: TRBV18; cdr3_aa: CASSPPSSLYNEQFF; cdr3_nt: TGTGCCAGCTCACCACCGTCTAGCCTCTACAATGAGCAGTTCTTC
clone_size: -; d_call: -; j_call: TRBJ2-7; v_call: TRBV6-2/TRBV6-3; cdr3_aa: CASSYPRKAPSSYEQYF; cdr3_nt: TGTGCCAGCAGTTACCCGAGGAAGGCCCCGAGCTCCTACGAGCAGTACTTC
clone_size: -; d_call: -; j_call: TRBJ1-3; v_call: TRBV27; cdr3_aa: CASSSRDTRWGSGNTIYF; cdr3_nt: TGTGCCAGCAGTTCCCGGGACACAAGGTGGGGCTCTGGAAACACCATATATTTT
clone_size: -; d_call: TRBD1; j_call: TRBJ2-7; v_call: TRBV10-3; cdr3_aa: CATSGTGGNEQYF; cdr3_nt: TGTGCCACCTCCGGGACAGGTGGTAACGAGCAGTACTTC
clone_size: -; d_call: TRBD1; j_call: TRBJ2-2; v_call: TRBV9; cdr3_aa: CASSPRDLGTGNTGELFF; cdr3_nt: TGTGCCAGCAGCCCAAGGGACCTCGGGACAGGGAACACCGGGGAGCTGTTTTTT
clone_size: -; d_call: -; j_call: TRBJ2-5; v_call: TRBV19; cdr3_aa: CASSIPSRGTLQETQYF; cdr3_nt: TGTGCCAGTAGTATTCCGTCTCGCGGCACCCTCCAAGAGACCCAGTACTTC
clone_size: -; d_call: TRBD1; j_call: TRBJ2-1; v_call: TRBV6-4; cdr3_aa: CASSDSGQGLHEQFF; cdr3_nt: TGTGCCAGCAGTGACAGTGGACAGGGACTCCATGAGCAGTTCTTC
clone_size: few; d_call: -; j_call: TRBJ1-2; v_call: TRBV7-3; cdr3_aa: CASSFGVGGHGYTF; cdr3_nt: TGTGCCAGCAGCTTCGGTGTTGGGGGCCATGGCTACACCTTC
clone_size: few; d_call: -; j_call: TRBJ1-3; v_call: TRBV28; cdr3_aa: CASSPGISGISGNTIYF; cdr3_nt: TGTGCCAGCAGCCCCGGGATTTCTGGGATAAGTGGAAACACCATATATTTT
clone_size: -; d_call: -; j_call: TRBJ2-4; v_call: TRBV7-8; cdr3_aa: CASSTPRSGRSKNIQYF; cdr3_nt: TGTGCCAGCAGCACTCCACGTTCTGGGAGGTCCAAAAACATTCAGTACTTC
clone_size: -; d_call: -; j_call: TRBJ2-1; v_call: TRBV4-3; cdr3_aa: CASSRLGHSSYNEQFF; cdr3_nt: TGCGCCAGCAGCCGGTTAGGACATAGCTCCTACAATGAGCAGTTCTTC
clone_size: -; d_call: TRBD1; j_call: TRBJ1-3; v_call: TRBV7-2; cdr3_aa: CASSLDDRGANTIYF; cdr3_nt: TGTGCCAGCAGCTTGGATGACAGGGGCGCGAACACCATATATTTT
clone_size: few; d_call: TRBD1; j_call: TRBJ1-5; v_call: TRBV5-1; cdr3_aa: CASSRTGQANQPQHF; cdr3_nt: TGCGCCAGCAGCCGCACGGGACAGGCCAATCAGCCCCAGCATTTT
clone_size: -; d_call: TRBD2; j_call: TRBJ2-5; v_call: TRBV5-8; cdr3_aa: CASSRRLAGGSQETQYF; cdr3_nt: TGTGCCAGCAGCCGAAGACTAGCGGGGGGCTCCCAAGAGACCCAGTACTTC
clone_size: -; d_call: -; j_call: TRBJ2-1; v_call: TRBV11-3; cdr3_aa: CASSPRGYDLHEQFF; cdr3_nt: TGTGCCAGCAGCCCCCGGGGTTATGATCTCCATGAGCAGTTCTTC
clone_size: -; d_call: TRBD1; j_call: TRBJ2-5; v_call: TRBV5-1; cdr3_aa: CASSPYGTGEETQYF; cdr3_nt: TGCGCCAGCAGCCCCTATGGGACAGGGGAAGAGACCCAGTACTTC
clone_size: -; d_call: -; j_call: TRBJ2-3; v_call: TRBV6-1; cdr3_aa: CASSEAQGAGTQYF; cdr3_nt: TGTGCCAGCAGTGAAGCCCAGGGAGCGGGTACGCAGTATTTT
clone_size: -; d_call: -; j_call: TRBJ2-7; v_call: TRBV19; cdr3_aa: CASSITRSYEQYF; cdr3_nt: TGTGCCAGTAGTATAACGAGGTCCTACGAGCAGTACTTC
clone_size: -; d_call: TRBD1; j_call: TRBJ2-7; v_call: TRBV6-2/TRBV6-3; cdr3_aa: CASSGTGGAYEQYF; cdr3_nt: TGTGCCAGCAGTGGGACAGGGGGCGCGTACGAGCAGTACTTC
clone_size: -; d_call: TRBD1; j_call: TRBJ1-5; v_call: TRBV27; cdr3_aa: CASRLRRDRPNQPQHF; cdr3_nt: TGTGCCAGCAGGCTAAGACGGGACAGGCCCAATCAGCCCCAGCATTTT